Here is one T cell receptor beta chain with its context. The data stem from a study of T cell changes during pregnancy in multiple sclerosis. This CDR3 spans 14 amino acids. V lost 2 bases to trimming and J lost 4 bases, with 9 bases between them. Germline lookup yields CDR1 SGHAT and CDR2 FQNNGV. Some clones are missing from TCRdb's copy, which holds only in-frame ones; the method was immunoSEQ multiplex PCR. The sample records around 35,000 clones, nearly 95% being singletons. Sequenced material: CD4+ T cells from peripheral blood mononuclear cells, taken in the third trimester of pregnancy. The clonotype originates from a female donor in good health, enrolled as a control in a pregnancy study. The chain couples TRBV11-2 to TRBJ1-3; no clear D. The CDR3 here is CASSLKGEGNTIYF. DNA for the CDR3: TGTGCCAGCAGCTTAAAGGGAGAGGGAAACACCATATATTTT.